The T cell receptor (beta chain) under discussion was sequenced for a study of blood T cell repertoires in COVID-19. Study-wide context: There were acute and convalescent COVID-19 samples, and they came from the United States, Italy and Spain. Sources were T cells, B-cell-depleted T cells, or PBMCs; the material itself was cDNA or gDNA.

Residents of about two dozen US areas, aged about 18 to 100 years, made up the participants. Participant-given clinical history determined each cohort assignment. TCRdb keeps only in-frame clones here, not all; method: immunoSEQ multiplex PCR. The sample gives about 270,000 clones, about 90% of which show up once; over 4% is in the top ten. This CDR3 has 15 amino acids. Germline V gene data show CDR1 as LGHNA and CDR2 as YNFKEQ. With V trimmed by 4 bases and J by 4 bases, 4 bases remained unmatched. The sequencing sample was made of PBMCs or T cells enriched from blood (not recorded which). The origin of this receptor is a woman aged 25 to 39 with acute COVID-19. The V call is TRBV4-2, the J call TRBJ2-1, with 10 positions matching TRBD2. CDR3 residues: CASSPGLADYNEQFF. CDR3 in DNA: TGTGCCAGCAGCCCAGGACTAGCGGATTACAATGAGCAGTTCTTC.